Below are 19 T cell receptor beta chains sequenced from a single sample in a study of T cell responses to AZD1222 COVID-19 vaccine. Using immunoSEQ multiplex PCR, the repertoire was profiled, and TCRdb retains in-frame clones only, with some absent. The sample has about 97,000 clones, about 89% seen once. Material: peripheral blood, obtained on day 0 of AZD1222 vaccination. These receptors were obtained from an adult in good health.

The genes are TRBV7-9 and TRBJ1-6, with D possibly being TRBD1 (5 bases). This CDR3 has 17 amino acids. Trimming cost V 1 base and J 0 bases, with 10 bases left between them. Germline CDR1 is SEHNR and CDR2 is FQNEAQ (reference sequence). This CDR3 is CASSLVGGASYNSPLHF. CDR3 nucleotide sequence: TGTGCCAGCAGCTTAGTCGGCGGGGCCTCCTATAATTCACCCCTCCACTTT.

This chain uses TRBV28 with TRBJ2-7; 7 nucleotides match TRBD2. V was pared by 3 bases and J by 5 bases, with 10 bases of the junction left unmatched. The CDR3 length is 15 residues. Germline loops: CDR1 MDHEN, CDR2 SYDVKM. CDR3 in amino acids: CASSFPGEGFHEQYF. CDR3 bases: TGTGCCAGCAGTTTTCCCGGGGAGGGGTTCCACGAGCAGTACTTC.

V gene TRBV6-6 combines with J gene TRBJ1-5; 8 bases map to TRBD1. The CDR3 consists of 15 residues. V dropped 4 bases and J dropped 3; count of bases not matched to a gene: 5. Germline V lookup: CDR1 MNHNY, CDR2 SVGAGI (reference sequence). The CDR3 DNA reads TGTGCCAGCAGTTTTGGACAGGGTGTCAATCAGCCCCAGCATTTT. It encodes CASSFGQGVNQPQHF.

This CDR3 is CASSLGLAGKTDTQYF. The CDR3 region has the DNA TGTGCCAGCAGCTTAGGGCTAGCGGGTAAAACAGATACGCAGTATTTT. The gene calls are TRBV7-2 and TRBJ2-3; the match to TRBD2 covers 8 bases. There are 16 residues in the CDR3. CDR1 SGHTA and CDR2 FQGNSA come from the germline V gene. V shed 1 base, J shed 3 bases, and the junction held 6 bases outside the gene matches.

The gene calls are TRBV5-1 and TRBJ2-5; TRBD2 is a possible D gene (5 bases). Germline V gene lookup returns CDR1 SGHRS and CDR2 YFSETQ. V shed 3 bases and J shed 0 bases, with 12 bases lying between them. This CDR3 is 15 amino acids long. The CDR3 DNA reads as TGCGCCAGCAGCTACATAGCGAGCAACCAAGAGACCCAGTACTTC. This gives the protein CASSYIASNQETQYF.

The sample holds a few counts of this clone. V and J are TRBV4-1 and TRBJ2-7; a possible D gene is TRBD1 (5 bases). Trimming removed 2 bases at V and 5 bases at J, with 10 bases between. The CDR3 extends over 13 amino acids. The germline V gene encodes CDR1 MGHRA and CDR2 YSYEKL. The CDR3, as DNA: TGCGCCAGCAGCCAACAGGGCTGGCACGAGCAGTACTTC. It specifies CASSQQGWHEQYF.

The CDR3 loop reads CASSWAQSTDTQYF. The CDR3 DNA follows: TGCGCCAGCAGCTGGGCCCAGAGCACAGATACGCAGTATTTT. The chain carries TRBV5-1 and TRBJ2-3; D call uncertain. Germline V CDR1 and CDR2: SGHRS, YFSETQ. V was cut by 3 bases and J by 0 bases, with 8 bases left in between. The CDR3 sequence is 14 residues long.

The CDR3 sequence: CASSSGTGSQPQHF. The CDR3 DNA reads TGCGCCAGCAGCTCTGGGACAGGGAGTCAGCCCCAGCATTTT. The chain recombines TRBV5-1 with TRBJ1-5, with 9 bases fitting TRBD1. Germline CDR1 is SGHRS and CDR2 is YFSETQ. V lost 3 bases to trimming and J lost 6 bases; unmatched junction nucleotides: 4. CDR3 size: 14 residues.

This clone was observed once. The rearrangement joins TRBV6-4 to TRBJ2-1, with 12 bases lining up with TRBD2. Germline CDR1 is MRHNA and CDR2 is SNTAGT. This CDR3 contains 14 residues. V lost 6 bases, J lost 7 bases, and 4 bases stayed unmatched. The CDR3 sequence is CASSGLAGTNEQFF. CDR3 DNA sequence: TGTGCCAGCAGCGGACTAGCGGGAACGAATGAGCAGTTCTTC.

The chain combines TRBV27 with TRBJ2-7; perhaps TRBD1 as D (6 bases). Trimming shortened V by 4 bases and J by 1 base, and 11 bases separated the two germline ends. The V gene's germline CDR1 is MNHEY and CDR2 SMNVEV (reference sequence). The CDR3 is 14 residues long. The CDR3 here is CASSSGQLSYEQYF. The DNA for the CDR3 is TGTGCCAGCAGTTCAGGACAGTTGTCCTACGAGCAGTACTTC.

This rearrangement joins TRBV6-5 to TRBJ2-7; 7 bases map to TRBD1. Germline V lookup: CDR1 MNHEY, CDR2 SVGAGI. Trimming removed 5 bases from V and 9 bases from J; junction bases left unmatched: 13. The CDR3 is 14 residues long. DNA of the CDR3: TGTGCCAGCAGTCCCGACAGGGCCCTACGAGGGCAGTACTTC. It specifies CASSPDRALRGQYF.

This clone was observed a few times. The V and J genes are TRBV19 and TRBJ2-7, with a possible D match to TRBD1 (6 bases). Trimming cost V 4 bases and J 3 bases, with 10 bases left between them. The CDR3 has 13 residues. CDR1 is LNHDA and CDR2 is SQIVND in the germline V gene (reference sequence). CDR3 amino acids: CASSNRGGYEQYF. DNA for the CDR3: TGTGCCAGTAGTAATAGAGGGGGCTACGAGCAGTACTTC.

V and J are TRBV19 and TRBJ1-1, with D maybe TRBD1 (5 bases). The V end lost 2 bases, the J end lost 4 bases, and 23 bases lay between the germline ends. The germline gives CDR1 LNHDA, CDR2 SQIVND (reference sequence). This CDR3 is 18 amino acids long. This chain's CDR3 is CASSITQGRAGRGTEAFF. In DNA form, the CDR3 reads TGTGCCAGTAGTATAACCCAGGGAAGAGCGGGTCGAGGCACTGAAGCTTTCTTT.

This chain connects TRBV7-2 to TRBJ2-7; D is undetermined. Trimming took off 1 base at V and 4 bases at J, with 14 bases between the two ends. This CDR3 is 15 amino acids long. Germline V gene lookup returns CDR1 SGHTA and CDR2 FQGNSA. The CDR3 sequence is CASSLGQSLLYEQYF. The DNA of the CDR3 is TGTGCCAGCAGCTTAGGGCAATCCCTCTTGTACGAGCAGTACTTC.

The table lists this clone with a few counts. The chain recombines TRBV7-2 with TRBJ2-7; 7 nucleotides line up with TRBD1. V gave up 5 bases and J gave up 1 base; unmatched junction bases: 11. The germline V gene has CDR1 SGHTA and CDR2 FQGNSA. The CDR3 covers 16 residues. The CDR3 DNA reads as TGTGCCAGCAGCCCTACCTCCAGGGGGTTTTCCTACGAGCAGTACTTC. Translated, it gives CASSPTSRGFSYEQYF.

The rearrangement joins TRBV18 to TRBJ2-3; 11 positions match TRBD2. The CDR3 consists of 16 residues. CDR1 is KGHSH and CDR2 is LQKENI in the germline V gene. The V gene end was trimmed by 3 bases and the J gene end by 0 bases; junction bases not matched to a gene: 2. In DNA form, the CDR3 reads TGTGCCAGCTCACCGGGACTAGCGGCAAGCACAGATACGCAGTATTTT. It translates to CASSPGLAASTDTQYF.

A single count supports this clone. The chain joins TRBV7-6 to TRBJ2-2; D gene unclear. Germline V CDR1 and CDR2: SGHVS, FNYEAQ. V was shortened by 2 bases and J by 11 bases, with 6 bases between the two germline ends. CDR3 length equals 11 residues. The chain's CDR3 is CASSLQFELFF. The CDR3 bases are TGTGCCAGCAGCTTACAGTTCGAGCTGTTTTTT.

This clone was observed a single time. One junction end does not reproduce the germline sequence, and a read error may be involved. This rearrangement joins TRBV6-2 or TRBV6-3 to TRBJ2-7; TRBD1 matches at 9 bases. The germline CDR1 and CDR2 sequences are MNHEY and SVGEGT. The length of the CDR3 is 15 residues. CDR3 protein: CASSYPLSTGGEKYF. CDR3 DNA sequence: TGTGCCAGCAGTTACCCCCTTAGTACAGGGGGCGAGAAGTACTTC.

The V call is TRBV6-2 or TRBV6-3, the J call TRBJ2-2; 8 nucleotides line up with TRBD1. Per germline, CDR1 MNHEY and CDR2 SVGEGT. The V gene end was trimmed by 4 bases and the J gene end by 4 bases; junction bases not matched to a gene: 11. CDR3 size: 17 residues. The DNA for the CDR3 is TGTGCCAGCAGTTGGACCCCGGGACAGGAGTCCACCGGGGAGCTGTTTTTT. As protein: CASSWTPGQESTGELFF.